This T cell receptor beta chain was found in a study of blood T cells in healthy people across ages. Overall study context: Template switching recovered approximately one barcoded beta molecule for every two T cells.

As to this clonotype: The antigen is not known.

Germline V CDR1 and CDR2: SGHTA, FQGNSA. The CDR3 runs to 15 residues. V shed 4 bases and J shed 2 bases, with 12 bases lying between them. Per sample, at least 5.5 micrograms of total RNA were extracted. Findings and limits, study-wide: Observed TCR beta diversity per million T cells went down as age went up. This fall followed a roughly linear course with age.

Combining a sample-barcoded 5' primer with a J-beta primer mix, a second PCR ran for 7 to 11 cycles. Carrying 12 random nucleotides, a template-switch adaptor labeled each individual cDNA molecule. TCRdb called the 5' RACE reads again in MiXCR, with one record for every CDR3 protein. The table shows roughly 700,000 distinct CDR3 sequences, with less than 40% occurring only once. The clonotype was recovered from a woman of 80 years or more in good health. Sequencing used blood. The chain couples TRBV7-2 to TRBJ2-1; possibly TRBD1 for D (5 bases). The CDR3 loop is CASSSSVGPYNEQFF. In nucleotides, the CDR3 is TGTGCCAGCAGCTCATCGGTGGGGCCCTACAATGAGCAGTTCTTC.